This TCR beta chain emerged from a study of cytomegalovirus exposure and HLA in healthy donors. Per the germline V gene, CDR1 is MNHEY and CDR2 is SVGAGI. This CDR3 spans 13 amino acids. V lost 6 bases, J lost 2 bases, and 4 bases stayed unmatched. The primer mix had 60 Vbeta and 13 Jbeta primers. TCRdb's table, derived via immunoSEQ multiplex PCR, lists solely in-frame clones and lacks some. The repertoire includes 95,000 to 150,000 clones, 80% of them detected once, and more than 2% sits in the top ten. The sequence came from a man in his thirties or forties in good health and CMV-seronegative. The chain employs TRBV6-5 and TRBJ2-7; 7 positions match TRBD1. Sequencing was performed on PBMCs. CDR3 in amino acids: CASRGTAAYEQYF. In DNA, the CDR3 is TGTGCCAGCAGAGGGACAGCCGCCTACGAGCAGTACTTC.